The present TCR beta chain was sequenced within a study of chemoradiotherapy in HPV16-positive cancers. Worth noting for this clone: Its antigen is not identified.

Whole-study findings and limits: During treatment, candidate HPV-specific clones and E7-related motifs expanded in tumor.

CDR1 and CDR2 (germline): LNHDA, SQIVND (reference sequence). Trimming took off 3 bases at V and 0 bases at J, with 9 bases between the two ends. The CDR3 consists of 14 residues. This table comes from immunoSEQ multiplex PCR, and its TCRdb copy is limited to in-frame clones, with some not included. The sample includes over 20,000 clones, roughly 73% of them seen just once. The biological material was taken from a patient who underwent chemoradiotherapy. This sequence joins TRBV19 and TRBJ2-7; no definite D call. The origin of this receptor is a human donor with HPV-associated anogenital cancer. CDR3 bases: TGTGCCAGTAGTATCCGCCCAAACTCCTACGAGCAGTACTTC. Protein product: CASSIRPNSYEQYF.